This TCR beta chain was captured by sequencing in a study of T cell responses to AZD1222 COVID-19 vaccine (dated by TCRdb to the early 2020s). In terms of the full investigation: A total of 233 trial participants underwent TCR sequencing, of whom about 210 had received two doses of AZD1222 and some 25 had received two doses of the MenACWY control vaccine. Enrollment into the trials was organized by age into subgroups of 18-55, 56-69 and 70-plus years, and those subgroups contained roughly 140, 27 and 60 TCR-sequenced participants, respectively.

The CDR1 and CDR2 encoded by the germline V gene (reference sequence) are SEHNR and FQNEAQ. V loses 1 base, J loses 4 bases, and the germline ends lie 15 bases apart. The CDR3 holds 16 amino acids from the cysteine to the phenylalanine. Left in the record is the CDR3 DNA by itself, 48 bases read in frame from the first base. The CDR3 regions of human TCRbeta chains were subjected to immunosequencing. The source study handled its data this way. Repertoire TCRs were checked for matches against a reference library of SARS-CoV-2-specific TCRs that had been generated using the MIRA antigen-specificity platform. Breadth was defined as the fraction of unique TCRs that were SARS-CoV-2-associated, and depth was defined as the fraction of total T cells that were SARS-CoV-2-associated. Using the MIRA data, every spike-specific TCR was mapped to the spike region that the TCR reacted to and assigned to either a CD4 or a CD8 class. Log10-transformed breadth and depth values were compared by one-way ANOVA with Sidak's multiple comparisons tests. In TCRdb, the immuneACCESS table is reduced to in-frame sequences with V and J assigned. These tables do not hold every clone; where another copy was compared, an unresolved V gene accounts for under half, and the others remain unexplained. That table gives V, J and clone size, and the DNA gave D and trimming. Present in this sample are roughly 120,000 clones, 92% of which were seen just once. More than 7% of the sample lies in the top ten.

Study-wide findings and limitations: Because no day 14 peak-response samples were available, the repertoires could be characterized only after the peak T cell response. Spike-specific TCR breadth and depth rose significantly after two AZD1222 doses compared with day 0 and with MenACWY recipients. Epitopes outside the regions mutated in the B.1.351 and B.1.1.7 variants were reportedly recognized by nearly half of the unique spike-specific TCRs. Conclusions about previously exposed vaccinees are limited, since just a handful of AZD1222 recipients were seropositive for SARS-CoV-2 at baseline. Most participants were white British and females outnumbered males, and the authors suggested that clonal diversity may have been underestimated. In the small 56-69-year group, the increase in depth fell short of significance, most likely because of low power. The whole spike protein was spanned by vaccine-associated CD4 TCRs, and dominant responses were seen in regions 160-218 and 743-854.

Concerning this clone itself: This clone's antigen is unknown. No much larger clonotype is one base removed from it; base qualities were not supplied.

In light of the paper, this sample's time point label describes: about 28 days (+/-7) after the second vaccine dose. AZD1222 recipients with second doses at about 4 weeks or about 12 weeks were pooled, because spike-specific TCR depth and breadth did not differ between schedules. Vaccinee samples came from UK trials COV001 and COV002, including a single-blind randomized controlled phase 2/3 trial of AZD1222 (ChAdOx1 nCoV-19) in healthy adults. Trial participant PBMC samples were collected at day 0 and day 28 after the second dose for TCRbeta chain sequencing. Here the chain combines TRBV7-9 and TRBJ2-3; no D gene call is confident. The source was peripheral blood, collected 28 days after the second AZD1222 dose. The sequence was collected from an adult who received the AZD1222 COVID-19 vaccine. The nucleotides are TGTGCCAGCAGCTTAGGAGGTGGGGTATTTCCAGATACGCAGTATTTT. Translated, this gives CASSLGGGVFPDTQYF.